This T cell receptor (beta chain) was retrieved from a study of shared clonotypes between healthy human individuals. Study observations and caveats: Among several donors, approximately 5% of naive CD4 clonotypes were found in common.

Germline V gene data show CDR1 as MDHEN and CDR2 as SYDVKM. V gave up 6 bases and J gave up 7 bases; unmatched junction bases: 10. This CDR3 has 15 residues. About this clone: The antigen is undetermined.

Sequenced by immunoSEQ multiplex PCR; TCRdb stores in-frame clones only, minus some. This sample has some 660,000 clones, with approximately 73% found just once. The chain links TRBV28 to TRBJ1-4; 8 nucleotides match TRBD1. This clonotype originated in a woman in her 30s in good health. The sequenced material came from memory CD4+ T cells sorted from blood. Subset described: CD45RA-negative fraction. CDR3 protein: CASRDTGGMSEKLFF. The CDR3, as DNA: TGTGCCAGCAGAGATACAGGGGGGATGAGTGAAAAACTGTTTTTT. Combining the CDR3 with reference TRBV28 and TRBJ1-4 gives the whole variable domain DVKVTQSSRYLVKRTGEKVFLECVQDMDHENMFWYRQDPGLGLRLIYFSYDVKMKEKGDIPEGYSVSREKKERFSLILESASTNQTSMYLCASRDTGGMSEKLFFGSGTQLSVL.